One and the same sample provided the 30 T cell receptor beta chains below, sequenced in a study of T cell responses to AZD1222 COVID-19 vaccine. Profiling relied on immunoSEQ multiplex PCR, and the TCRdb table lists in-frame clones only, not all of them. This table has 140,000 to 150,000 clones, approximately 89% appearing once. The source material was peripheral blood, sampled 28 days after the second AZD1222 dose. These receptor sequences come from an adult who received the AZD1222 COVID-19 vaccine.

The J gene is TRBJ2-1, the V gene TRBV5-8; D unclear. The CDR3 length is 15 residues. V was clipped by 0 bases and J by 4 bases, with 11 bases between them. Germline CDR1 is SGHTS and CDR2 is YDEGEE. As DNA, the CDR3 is TGTGCCAGCAGCTTGGTAGGAGAACCTTACAATGAGCAGTTCTTC. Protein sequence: CASSLVGEPYNEQFF.

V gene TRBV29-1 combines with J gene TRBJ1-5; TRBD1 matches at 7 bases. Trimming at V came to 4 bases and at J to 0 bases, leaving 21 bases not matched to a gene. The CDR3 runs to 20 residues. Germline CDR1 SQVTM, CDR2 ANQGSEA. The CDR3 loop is CSVVQPPSPGTVYSNQPQHF. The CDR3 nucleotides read TGCAGCGTTGTTCAGCCACCATCTCCCGGGACAGTCTATAGCAATCAGCCCCAGCATTTT.

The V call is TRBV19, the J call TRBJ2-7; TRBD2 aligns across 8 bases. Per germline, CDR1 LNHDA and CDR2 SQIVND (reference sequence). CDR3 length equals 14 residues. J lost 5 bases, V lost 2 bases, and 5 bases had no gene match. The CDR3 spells CASSIRLANNEQYF. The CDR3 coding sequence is TGTGCCAGTAGTATACGACTAGCGAATAACGAGCAGTACTTC.

The CDR3 is CASSQVPAGGYTF. DNA of the CDR3: TGCGCCAGCAGCCAAGTTCCGGCTGGGGGCTACACCTTC. The rearrangement joins TRBV4-1 to TRBJ1-2; D is unresolved. The CDR3 runs 13 residues. Trimming removed 1 base from V and 8 bases from J, with 11 bases in between. Germline V gene sequence: CDR1 MGHRA, CDR2 YSYEKL.

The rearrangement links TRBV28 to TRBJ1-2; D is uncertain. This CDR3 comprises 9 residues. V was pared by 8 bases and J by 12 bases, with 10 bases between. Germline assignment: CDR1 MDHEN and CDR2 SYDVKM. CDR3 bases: TGTGCCAGCGGGCGGCAGCACACCTTC. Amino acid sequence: CASGRQHTF.

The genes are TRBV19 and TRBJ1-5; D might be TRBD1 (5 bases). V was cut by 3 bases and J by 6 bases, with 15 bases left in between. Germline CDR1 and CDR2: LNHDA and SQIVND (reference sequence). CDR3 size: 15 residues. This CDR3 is CASSILGVFSQPQHF. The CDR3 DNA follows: TGTGCCAGTAGTATCCTGGGGGTGTTCTCTCAGCCCCAGCATTTT.

In DNA, the CDR3 is TGTGCCAGCAGTTGGACTAGCGGGAGTAAGACCCAGTACTTC. Encoded protein: CASSWTSGSKTQYF. The chain has TRBV7-2 and TRBJ2-5; TRBD2 matches 13 bases. Unmatched junction bases numbered 4, after V lost 6 bases and J lost 6 bases. The CDR3 sequence is 14 residues long. Germline V CDR1 and CDR2: SGHTA, FQGNSA. The full variable domain, with the rest looked up from reference TRBV7-2 and TRBJ2-5, is GAGVSQSPSNKVTEKGKDVELRCDPISGHTALYWYRQSLGQGLEFLIYFQGNSAPDKSGLPSDRFSAERTGGSVSTLTIQRTQQEDSAVYLCASSWTSGSKTQYFGPGTRLLVL.

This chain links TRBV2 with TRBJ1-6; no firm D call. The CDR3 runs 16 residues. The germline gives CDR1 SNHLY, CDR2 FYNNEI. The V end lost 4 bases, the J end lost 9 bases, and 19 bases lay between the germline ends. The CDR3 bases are TGTGCCAGCAGTGGTGGTACTCCCGAGCCAATTTCACCCCTCCACTTT. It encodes CASSGGTPEPISPLHF.

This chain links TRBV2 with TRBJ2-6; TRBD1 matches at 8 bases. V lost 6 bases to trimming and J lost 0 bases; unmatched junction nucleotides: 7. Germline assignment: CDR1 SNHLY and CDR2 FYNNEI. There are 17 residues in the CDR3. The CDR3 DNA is TGTGCCAGCAGCGGGACAGGCCGTCTCTCTGGGGCCAACGTCCTGACTTTC. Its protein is CASSGTGRLSGANVLTF.

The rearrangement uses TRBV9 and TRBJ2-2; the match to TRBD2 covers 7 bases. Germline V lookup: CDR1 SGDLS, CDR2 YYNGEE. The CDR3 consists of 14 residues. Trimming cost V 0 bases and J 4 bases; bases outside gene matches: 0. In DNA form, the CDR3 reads TGTGCCAGCAGCGTAGGCGGGAGCACCGGGGAGCTGTTTTTT. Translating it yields CASSVGGSTGELFF.

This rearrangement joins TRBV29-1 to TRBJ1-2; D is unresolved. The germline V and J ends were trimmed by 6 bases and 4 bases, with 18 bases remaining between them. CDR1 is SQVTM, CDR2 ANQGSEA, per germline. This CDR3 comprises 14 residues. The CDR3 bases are TGCAGCGTACTGGCTACCGGTCCCCTCTATGGCTACACCTTC. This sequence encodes CSVLATGPLYGYTF. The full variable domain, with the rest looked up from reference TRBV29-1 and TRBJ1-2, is SAVISQKPSRDICQRGTSLTIQCQVDSQVTMMFWYRQQPGQSLTLIATANQGSEATYESGFVIDKFPISRPNLTFSTLTVSNMSPEDSSIYLCSVLATGPLYGYTFGSGTRLTVV.

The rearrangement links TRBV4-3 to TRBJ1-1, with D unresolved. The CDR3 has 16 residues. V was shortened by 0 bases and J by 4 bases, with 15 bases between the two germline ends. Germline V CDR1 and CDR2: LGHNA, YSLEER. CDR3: CASSQELAAEGTEAFF. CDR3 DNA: TGCGCCAGCAGCCAAGAGCTGGCCGCGGAAGGCACTGAAGCTTTCTTT.

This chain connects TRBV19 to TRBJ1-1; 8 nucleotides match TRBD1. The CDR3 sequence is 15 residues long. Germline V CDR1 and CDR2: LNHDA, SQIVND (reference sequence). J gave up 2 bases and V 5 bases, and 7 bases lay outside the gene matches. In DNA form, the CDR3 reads TGTGCCAGTAGTCTCGCAGGGGGCAGCAACACTGAAGCTTTCTTT. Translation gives CASSLAGGSNTEAFF.

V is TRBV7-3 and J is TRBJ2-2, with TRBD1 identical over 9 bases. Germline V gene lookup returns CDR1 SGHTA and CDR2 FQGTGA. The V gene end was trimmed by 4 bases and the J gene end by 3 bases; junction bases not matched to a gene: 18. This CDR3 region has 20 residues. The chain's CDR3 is CASSSTHRDRVFLDTGELFF. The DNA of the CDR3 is TGTGCCAGCAGCTCAACCCACCGGGACAGGGTGTTCTTAGACACCGGGGAGCTGTTTTTT.

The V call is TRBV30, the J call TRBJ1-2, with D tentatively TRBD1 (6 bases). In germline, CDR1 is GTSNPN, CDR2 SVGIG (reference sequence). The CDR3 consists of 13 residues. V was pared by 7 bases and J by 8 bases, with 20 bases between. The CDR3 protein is CASSDGGQGGYTF. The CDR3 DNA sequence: TGTGCCTCATCGGACGGGGGGCAAGGAGGCTACACCTTC.

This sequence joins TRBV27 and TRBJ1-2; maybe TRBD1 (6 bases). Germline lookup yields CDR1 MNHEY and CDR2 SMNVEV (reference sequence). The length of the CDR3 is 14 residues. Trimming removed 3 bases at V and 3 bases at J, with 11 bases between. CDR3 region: CASSFSGVDYGYTF. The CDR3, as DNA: TGTGCCAGCAGTTTTTCAGGGGTCGACTATGGCTACACCTTC.

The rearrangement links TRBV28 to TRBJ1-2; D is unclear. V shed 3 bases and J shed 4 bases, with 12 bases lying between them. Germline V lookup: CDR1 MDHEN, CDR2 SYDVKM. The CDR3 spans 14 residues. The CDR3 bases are TGTGCCAGCAGTTTGCTCGGCGGCGTCTATGGCTACACCTTC. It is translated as CASSLLGGVYGYTF.

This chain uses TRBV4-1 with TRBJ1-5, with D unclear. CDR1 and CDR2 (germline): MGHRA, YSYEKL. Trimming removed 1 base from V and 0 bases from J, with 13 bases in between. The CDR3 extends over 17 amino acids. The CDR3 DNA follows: TGCGCCAGCAGCCAAGTGAGGGCAAATCATAGCAATCAGCCCCAGCATTTT. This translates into CASSQVRANHSNQPQHF.

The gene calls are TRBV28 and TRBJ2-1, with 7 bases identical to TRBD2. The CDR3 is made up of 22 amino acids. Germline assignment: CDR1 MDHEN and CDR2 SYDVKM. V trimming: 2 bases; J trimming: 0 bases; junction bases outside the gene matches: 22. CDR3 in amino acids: CASSLQEDWASGRLSSYNEQFF. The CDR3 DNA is TGTGCCAGCAGTTTACAGGAGGATTGGGCTAGCGGCAGGCTAAGCTCCTACAATGAGCAGTTCTTC.

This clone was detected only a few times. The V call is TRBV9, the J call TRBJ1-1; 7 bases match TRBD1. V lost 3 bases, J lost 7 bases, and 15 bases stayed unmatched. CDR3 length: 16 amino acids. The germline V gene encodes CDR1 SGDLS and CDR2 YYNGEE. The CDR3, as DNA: TGTGCCAGCAGCGCCGGCAACCAGGGGGGTTTTGATGAAGCTTTCTTT. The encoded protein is CASSAGNQGGFDEAFF.

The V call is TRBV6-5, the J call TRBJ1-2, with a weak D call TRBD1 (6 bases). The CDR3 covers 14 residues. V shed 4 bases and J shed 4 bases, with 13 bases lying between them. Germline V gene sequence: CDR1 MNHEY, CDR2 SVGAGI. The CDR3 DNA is TGTGCCAGCAGTTTATTGGGGGCGGTCTATGGCTACACCTTC. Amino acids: CASSLLGAVYGYTF.

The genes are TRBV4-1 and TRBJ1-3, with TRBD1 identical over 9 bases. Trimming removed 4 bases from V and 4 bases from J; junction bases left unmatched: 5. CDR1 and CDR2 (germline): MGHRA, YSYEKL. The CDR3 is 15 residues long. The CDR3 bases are TGCGCCAGCAGCCGAGGGACAGGGCCGGGAAACACCATATATTTT. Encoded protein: CASSRGTGPGNTIYF.

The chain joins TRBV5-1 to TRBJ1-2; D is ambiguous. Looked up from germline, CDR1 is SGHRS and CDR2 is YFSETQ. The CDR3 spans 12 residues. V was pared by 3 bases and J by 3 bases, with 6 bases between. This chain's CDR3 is CASSSGHYGYTF. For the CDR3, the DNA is TGCGCCAGCAGCTCCGGACACTATGGCTACACCTTC.

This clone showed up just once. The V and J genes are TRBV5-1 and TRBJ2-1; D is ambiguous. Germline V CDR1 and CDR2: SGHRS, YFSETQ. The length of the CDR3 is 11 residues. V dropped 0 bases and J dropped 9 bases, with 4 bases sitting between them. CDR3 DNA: TGCGCCAGCAGCTTGGAGGTTGAGCAGTTCTTC. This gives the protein CASSLEVEQFF.

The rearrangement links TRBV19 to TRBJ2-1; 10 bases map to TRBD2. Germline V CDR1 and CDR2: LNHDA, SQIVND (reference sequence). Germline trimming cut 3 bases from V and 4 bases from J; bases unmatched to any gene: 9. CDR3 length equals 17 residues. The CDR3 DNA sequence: TGTGCCAGTAGTATTGGGGTAGCGGGAGGAGGGTACAATGAGCAGTTCTTC. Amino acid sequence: CASSIGVAGGGYNEQFF.

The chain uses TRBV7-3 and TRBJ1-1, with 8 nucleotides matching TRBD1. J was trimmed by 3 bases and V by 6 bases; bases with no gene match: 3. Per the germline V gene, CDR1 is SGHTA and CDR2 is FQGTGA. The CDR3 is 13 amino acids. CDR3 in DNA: TGTGCCAGCAGGATACAGGGGGACACTGAAGCTTTCTTT. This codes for CASRIQGDTEAFF.

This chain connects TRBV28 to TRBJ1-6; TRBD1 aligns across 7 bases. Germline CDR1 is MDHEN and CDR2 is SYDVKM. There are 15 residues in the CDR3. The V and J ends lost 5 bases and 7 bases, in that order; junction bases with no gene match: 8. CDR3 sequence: CASSARQGVNSPLHF. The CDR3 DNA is TGTGCCAGCAGTGCCAGACAGGGAGTGAATTCACCCCTCCACTTT.

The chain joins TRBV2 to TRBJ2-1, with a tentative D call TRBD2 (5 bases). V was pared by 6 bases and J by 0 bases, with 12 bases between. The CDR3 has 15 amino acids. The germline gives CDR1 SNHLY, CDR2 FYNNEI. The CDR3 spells CASRAGPSSYNEQFF. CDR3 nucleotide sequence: TGTGCCAGCAGGGCGGGCCCTAGCTCCTACAATGAGCAGTTCTTC.

The CDR3 loop is CAWGQGAGNTIYF. The CDR3 DNA reads as TGTGCCTGGGGACAGGGTGCTGGAAACACCATATATTTT. This rearrangement joins TRBV30 to TRBJ1-3; 8 nucleotides agree with TRBD1. V shed 5 bases, J shed 2 bases, and the junction held 2 bases outside the gene matches. This CDR3 spans 13 amino acids. Per the germline V gene, CDR1 is GTSNPN and CDR2 is SVGIG (reference sequence).

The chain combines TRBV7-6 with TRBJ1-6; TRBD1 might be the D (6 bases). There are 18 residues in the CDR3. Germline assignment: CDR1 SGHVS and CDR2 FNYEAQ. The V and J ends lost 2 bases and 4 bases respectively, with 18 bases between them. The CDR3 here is CASSLYSPPTGYNSPLHF. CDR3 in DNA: TGTGCCAGCAGCTTATATTCCCCTCCAACAGGGTATAATTCACCCCTCCACTTT. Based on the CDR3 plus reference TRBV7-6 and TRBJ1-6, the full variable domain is GAGVSQSPRYKVTKRGQDVALRCDPISGHVSLYWYRQALGQGPEFLTYFNYEAQQDKSGLPNDRFSAERPEGSISTLTIQRTEQRDSAMYRCASSLYSPPTGYNSPLHFGNGTRLTVT.